Presented here are 5 T cell receptor beta chains from one specimen sequenced in a study of T cell repertoires in cytomegalovirus infection (dated by TCRdb to about 2019). The sequencer listed for this sample is Illumina HiSeq 1500. TCRdb itself trimmed the public reads at Q25 with fastp, ran MiXCR and retained productive beta chains. For every CDR3 protein sequence, its rows merge into one entry that carries the most common genes and DNA. In all, the sample holds some 250,000 distinct CDR3 sequences, and less than 9.5% of those were seen once. The ten largest account for roughly 16% of the sample. The sequenced sample was PBMCs. These receptors all come from a human donor in good health (CMV status not recorded). Some clones in this sample may be carry-over from other donors' samples.

Of note for this clonotype: This may be a read error: a much more frequent sequence differs by one nucleotide. The chain carries TRBV11-2 and TRBJ1-6; the D gene is possibly TRBD1 (6 bases). Germline V gene lookup returns CDR1 SGHAT and CDR2 FQNNGV. This CDR3 has 15 amino acids. Trimming cost V 5 bases and J 7 bases, with 15 bases left between them. The CDR3 DNA is TGTGCCAGCAGCCTTAAACAGGGTGGGAATTCACCCCTCCACTTT. Translating gives CASSLKQGGNSPLHF.

This clonotype occurred many times. J is TRBJ1-2 and V is TRBV7-8; TRBD1 matches 8 bases. With 5 bases clipped from V and 7 bases from J, the junction kept 9 bases outside the gene matches. The germline V gene encodes CDR1 SGHVS and CDR2 FQNEAQ. This CDR3 is 14 amino acids long. The CDR3 nucleotides are TGTGCCAGCAGCCCAGGACAGGGCCCCCGTGGCTACACCTTC. This codes for CASSPGQGPRGYTF.

This clonotype was seen ten or more times. The J gene is TRBJ2-3, the V gene TRBV7-8; 15 bases match TRBD2. J was trimmed by 3 bases and V by 5 bases; bases with no gene match: 6. The germline gives CDR1 SGHVS, CDR2 FQNEAQ. This CDR3 is built from 17 residues. The CDR3 sequence: CASSLRTSGGVTDTQYF. The CDR3 nucleotides read TGTGCCAGCAGCCTGAGGACTAGCGGGGGGGTTACAGATACGCAGTATTTT.

This clonotype was found many times. The chain joins TRBV2 to TRBJ1-2; 10 bases align to TRBD1. Trimming cost V 6 bases and J 9 bases; bases outside gene matches: 10. The CDR3 totals 14 residues. The germline gives CDR1 SNHLY, CDR2 FYNNEI. For the CDR3, the DNA is TGTGCCAGCAGCACAGACAGGGGGCGGAACAGCTACACCTTC. Translation gives CASSTDRGRNSYTF.

There are many counts of this clonotype. The CDR3 sequence is CASSPWTARYGYTF. The CDR3 region has the DNA TGTGCCAGCAGCCCCTGGACAGCCCGCTATGGCTACACCTTC. J is TRBJ1-2 and V is TRBV7-2; D possibly corresponds to TRBD1 (6 bases). Germline CDR1 reads SGHTA; CDR2 reads FQGNSA. The CDR3 extends over 14 amino acids. V was cut by 5 bases and J by 4 bases, with 14 bases left in between.